This is a list of T cell receptor beta chains from one sample in a study of blood T cell repertoires in COVID-19. The table came from immunoSEQ multiplex PCR; TCRdb's copy has only in-frame clones and leaves some out. Among roughly 400,000 clones listed, approximately 90% were seen once. The sequencing sample was made of PBMCs or T cells enriched from blood (not recorded which). The source of these receptors is a woman aged 18-29 years who had been exposed to COVID-19. Each CDR3 is given with its conserved first and last residue. Each record gives: D gene, CDR3 length, clone size, V gene, J gene, CDR3 protein, CDR3 DNA. D genes are given only for firm matches. The size field is filled for only some rows; it gives once, few, many or a size class.

>TRBD2|13|NA|TRBV19|TRBJ2-3
CASHSGRSDTQYF
TGTGCCAGTCATAGCGGGCGTTCAGATACGCAGTATTTT
>TRBD2|17|NA|TRBV19|TRBJ2-1
CASSIGRGGPYYNEQFF
TGTGCCAGTAGTATAGGGCGGGGGGGCCCTTACTACAATGAGCAGTTCTTC
>TRBD2|15|NA|TRBV28|TRBJ2-2
CASRPAGLATGELFF
TGTGCCAGCAGACCCGCGGGACTAGCCACCGGGGAGCTGTTTTTT
>TRBD2|14|NA|TRBV6-4|TRBJ2-7
CASSELAGGGEQYF
TGTGCCAGCAGCGAACTAGCGGGAGGCGGCGAGCAGTACTTC
>TRBD1|22|NA|TRBV5-3|TRBJ2-7
CARSTNYKQVGQRSLVGYEQYF
TGTGCCAGAAGCACGAATTACAAGCAGGTGGGACAGAGGTCTTTGGTGGGATACGAGCAGTACTTC
>TRBD1|16|NA|TRBV9|TRBJ1-6
CASSKEGAVRNSPLHF
TGTGCCAGCAGCAAGGAGGGGGCTGTGAGAAATTCACCCCTCCACTTT
>TRBD1|16|NA|TRBV7-8|TRBJ1-2
CASSLDRAKVSYGYTF
TGTGCCAGCAGCCTGGACAGGGCAAAAGTTAGTTATGGCTACACCTTC
>TRBD2|14|NA|TRBV6-2/TRBV6-3|TRBJ2-2
CASSYITSVGELFF
TGTGCCAGCAGTTACATCACTAGCGTCGGGGAGCTGTTTTTT
>NA|14|NA|TRBV4-1|TRBJ2-7
CASSQAGLSYEQYF
TGCGCCAGCAGCCAAGCCGGTCTCTCCTACGAGCAGTACTTC
>NA|16|NA|TRBV7-9|TRBJ1-2
CASTERSGQSPGGYTF
TGTGCCAGCACCGAGCGATCAGGGCAGTCCCCTGGTGGCTACACCTTC
>TRBD2|16|NA|TRBV7-9|TRBJ2-1
CASSLGPSGGYNEQFF
TGTGCCAGCAGCTTAGGGCCTAGCGGGGGGTACAATGAGCAGTTCTTC
>NA|14|NA|TRBV7-3|TRBJ2-3
CASSLGPSTDTQYF
TGTGCCAGCAGCTTAGGCCCGAGCACAGATACGCAGTATTTT
>TRBD2|17|NA|TRBV4-2|TRBJ2-1
CASSLSDGAGGYNEQFF
TGTGCCAGCAGCCTCAGCGACGGAGCGGGGGGCTACAATGAGCAGTTCTTC
>TRBD2|15|NA|TRBV27|TRBJ2-1
CASSLRVGGPDEQFF
TGTGCCAGCAGTCTCCGCGTGGGAGGGCCAGATGAGCAGTTCTTC
>TRBD2|14|NA|TRBV6-6|TRBJ2-1
CASSSGTSGLGEFF
TGTGCCAGCAGTTCCGGGACTAGCGGTCTAGGGGAGTTCTTC
>TRBD1|19|few|TRBV23-1|TRBJ2-2
CASSQSPIKGQGITGELFF
TGCGCCAGCAGTCAATCCCCGATTAAAGGACAGGGAATCACCGGGGAGCTGTTTTTT
>TRBD1|18|NA|TRBV7-3|TRBJ2-2
CARKSLLWGTEQFGELFF
TGTGCCAGAAAGAGTCTCCTCTGGGGGACAGAGCAGTTCGGGGAGCTGTTTTTT
>TRBD2|15|NA|TRBV9|TRBJ2-1
CASSPVGGGAGEQFF
TGTGCCAGCAGCCCCGTGGGCGGGGGGGCTGGGGAGCAGTTCTTC
>TRBD1|13|NA|TRBV19|TRBJ2-4
CASSTGQQNIQYF
TGTGCCAGTAGTACGGGACAGCAAAACATTCAGTACTTC
>NA|15|NA|TRBV2|TRBJ1-6
CASRLGTTYNSPLHF
TGTGCCAGCCGCCTCGGGACTACCTATAATTCACCCCTCCACTTT
>TRBD1|18|NA|TRBV7-2|TRBJ2-5
CASSFRTGKGPGQETQYF
TGTGCCAGCAGCTTCAGGACAGGGAAGGGTCCGGGACAAGAGACCCAGTACTTC
>TRBD1|14|NA|TRBV5-1|TRBJ2-7
CASSLEAQGHEQYF
TGCGCCAGCAGCTTGGAGGCACAGGGGCACGAGCAGTACTTC
>TRBD1|14|NA|TRBV20-1|TRBJ2-2
CSASPPGGVGELFF
TGCAGTGCTAGTCCCCCAGGGGGCGTCGGGGAGCTGTTTTTT
>NA|18|NA|TRBV12-2|TRBJ2-3
CASRLDGWLAGFTDTQYF
TGTGCAAGTCGCTTAGACGGATGGCTAGCGGGGTTCACAGATACGCAGTATTTT
>TRBD2|16|NA|TRBV5-4|TRBJ2-3
CASSSIAGVRGDTQYF
TGTGCCAGCAGCTCTATAGCGGGAGTGCGGGGAGATACGCAGTATTTT
>TRBD1|14|NA|TRBV5-1|TRBJ2-7
CASSARTGGFEQYF
TGCGCCAGCAGCGCCAGGACAGGGGGCTTCGAGCAGTACTTC
>NA|13|NA|TRBV28|TRBJ1-6
CASSQTGGTPLHF
TGTGCCAGCAGTCAGACAGGTGGGACACCCCTCCACTTT
>NA|13|NA|TRBV5-8|TRBJ1-2
CASSSAGPGGYTF
TGTGCCAGCAGCTCTGCGGGGCCAGGTGGCTACACCTTC
>TRBD2|17|NA|TRBV10-3|TRBJ2-1
CAISDRGLAGTYNEQFF
TGTGCCATCAGTGACCGTGGACTAGCGGGAACCTACAATGAGCAGTTCTTC